These 24 T cell receptor beta chains were sequenced from one sample in a study of CD8 T cells in Susac syndrome. Reverse transcription used roughly 0.45 to 1 ug RNA and random hexamers. TCRdb called the immunoSEQ multiplex PCR reads again in MiXCR, with one record for every CDR3 protein. Of around 150,000 distinct CDR3 sequences in the sample, approximately 95% were seen once. Input material: CD4+ T cells from PBMCs. The receptors here all came from a human donor with Susac syndrome.

This clonotype was seen just once. The chain links TRBV30 to TRBJ1-5; D call uncertain. There are 13 residues in the CDR3. The V and J ends lost 1 base and 7 bases respectively, with 11 bases between them. The V gene's germline CDR1 is GTSNPN and CDR2 SVGIG (reference sequence). The CDR3 DNA follows: TGTGCCTGGAGTGGTGAGGGTGGGCAGCCCCAGCATTTT. This encodes CAWSGEGGQPQHF. Drawing the rest from reference TRBV30 and TRBJ1-5, the complete variable domain is SQTIHQWPATLVQPVGSPLSLECTVEGTSNPNLYWYRQAAGRGLQLLFYSVGIGQISSEVPQNLSASRPQDRQFILSSKKLLLSDSGFYLCAWSGEGGQPQHFGDGTRLSIL.

The genes are TRBV5-1 and TRBJ2-4; D is perhaps TRBD2 (5 bases). V was shortened by 0 bases and J by 4 bases, with 8 bases between the two germline ends. The CDR3 is 14 residues long. Per the germline V gene, CDR1 is SGHRS and CDR2 is YFSETQ. CDR3 residues: CASSLGGRKNIQYF. CDR3 DNA sequence: TGCGCCAGCAGCTTGGGCGGGCGTAAAAACATTCAGTACTTC.

The chain joins TRBV12-3 or TRBV12-4 to TRBJ2-1, with D uncertain. The CDR3 sequence is 13 residues long. Trimming removed 2 bases from V and 8 bases from J, with 10 bases in between. The CDR3 region is CASSLKKKDEQFF. The CDR3 coding sequence is TGTGCCAGCAGTTTAAAGAAGAAGGATGAGCAGTTCTTC.

A single count supports this clonotype. The chain has TRBV12-3 or TRBV12-4 and TRBJ1-5; D not resolved. CDR3 length: 15 amino acids. The ends were cut back, 1 base at V and 2 bases at J, with 9 bases in the middle. CDR3 nucleotide sequence: TGTGCCAGCAGTTTAGAAGGGAGGGGCAATCAGCCCCAGCATTTT. This gives the protein CASSLEGRGNQPQHF.

V usage is TRBV27 and J usage is TRBJ2-6; the D gene could be TRBD1 or TRBD2 (6 bases each). The CDR3 totals 15 residues. Per the germline V gene, CDR1 is MNHEY and CDR2 is SMNVEV (reference sequence). Between the trimmed V and J ends, which lost 6 bases and 4 bases, there was a span of 13 bases. CDR3 in DNA: TGTGCCAGCAGCAATAGGGGGGTCGGGGCCAACGTCCTGACTTTC. This gives the protein CASSNRGVGANVLTF.

The V call is TRBV15, the J call TRBJ2-7, with D possibly TRBD2 on 5 matching bases. The germline gives CDR1 LNHNV, CDR2 YYDKDF (reference sequence). This CDR3 comprises 14 residues. V dropped 0 bases and J dropped 3 bases, with 9 bases sitting between them. The CDR3 loop is CATSREGVGYEQYF. In DNA, the CDR3 is TGTGCCACCAGCAGAGAGGGAGTCGGCTACGAGCAGTACTTC.

This sequence joins TRBV20-1 and TRBJ2-3, with 10 bases matching TRBD2. Germline V gives CDR1 DFQATT, CDR2 SNEGSKA (reference sequence). V shed 0 bases, J shed 3 bases, and the junction held 6 bases outside the gene matches. The CDR3 contains 16 residues. The CDR3 sequence: CSARDPASGRTDTQYF. DNA of the CDR3: TGCAGTGCTAGAGATCCGGCTAGCGGGAGAACAGATACGCAGTATTTT.

The chain combines TRBV7-9 with TRBJ1-2, with a tentative D call TRBD1 (5 bases). Germline V lookup: CDR1 SEHNR, CDR2 FQNEAQ (reference sequence). CDR3 length: 14 residues. The V gene lost 4 bases and the J gene lost 4 bases, with 13 bases spanning the gap. The CDR3 here is CASSSDIGGYGYTF. DNA for the CDR3: TGTGCCAGCAGCTCCGACATCGGGGGCTATGGCTACACCTTC. The whole variable domain, remainder taken from reference TRBV7-9 and TRBJ1-2, is DTGVSQNPRHKITKRGQNVTFRCDPISEHNRLYWYRQTLGQGPEFLTYFQNEAQLEKSRLLSDRFSAERPKGSFSTLEIQRTEQGDSAMYLCASSSDIGGYGYTFGSGTRLTVV.

The table lists this clonotype with a count of one. The rearrangement links TRBV29-1 to TRBJ1-2; 10 bases match TRBD1. CDR3 length: 15 residues. V was pared by 4 bases and J by 0 bases, with 5 bases of the junction left unmatched. CDR1 and CDR2 from the germline V gene are SQVTM and ANQGSEA. The CDR3 loop is CSVAKGQGTNYGYTF. CDR3 bases: TGCAGCGTTGCTAAGGGACAGGGGACTAACTATGGCTACACCTTC.

The chain combines TRBV15 with TRBJ2-3; a weak D match, TRBD2 (6 bases). This CDR3 has 16 amino acids. Trimming stripped 4 bases from V and 3 bases from J, with 17 bases between. Per germline, CDR1 LNHNV and CDR2 YYDKDF (reference sequence). CDR3 DNA: TGTGCCACCAGCACGGAGCGGGCGTTAGGGACAGATACGCAGTATTTT. It codes for CATSTERALGTDTQYF. Full variable domain (outside the CDR3, taken from reference TRBV15 and TRBJ2-3): DAMVIQNPRYQVTQFGKPVTLSCSQTLNHNVMYWYQQKSSQAPKLLFHYYDKDFNNEADTPDNFQSRRPNTSFCFLDIRSPGLGDTAMYLCATSTERALGTDTQYFGPGTRLTVL.

The chain uses TRBV24-1 and TRBJ2-7; no clear D. Trimming stripped 2 bases from V and 9 bases from J, with 16 bases between. The length of the CDR3 is 14 residues. The V gene's germline CDR1 is KGHDR and CDR2 SFDVKD. This chain's CDR3 is CATSDSRQGIWQYF. For the CDR3, the DNA is TGTGCCACCAGTGATTCGCGTCAAGGGATTTGGCAGTACTTC.

The rearrangement joins TRBV13 to TRBJ1-1; a possible D gene is TRBD1 (5 bases). Germline loops: CDR1 PRHDT, CDR2 FYEKMQ (reference sequence). The CDR3 is 14 amino acids. V lost 3 bases and J lost 2, with 10 bases in between. The CDR3 region has the DNA TGTGCCAGCAGCTTCCGGGGCGGCAACACTGAAGCTTTCTTT. This sequence encodes CASSFRGGNTEAFF.

The chain recombines TRBV7-8 with TRBJ2-5, with 13 nucleotides matching TRBD2. Germline assignment: CDR1 SGHVS and CDR2 FQNEAQ. Trimming removed 5 bases from V and 5 bases from J; junction bases left unmatched: 8. This CDR3 comprises 16 residues. The CDR3 DNA reads as TGTGCCAGCAGCCCTGTGGGACTAGCGGGGAAGGAGACCCAGTACTTC. This codes for CASSPVGLAGKETQYF.

The chain combines TRBV20-1 with TRBJ2-3; 9 bases are a match to TRBD2. This CDR3 contains 16 residues. Trimming at V came to 6 bases and at J to 1 base, leaving 11 bases not matched to a gene. Germline V gene data show CDR1 as DFQATT and CDR2 as SNEGSKA (reference sequence). The CDR3 DNA follows: TGCAGTGCCACTACCCCCAGGACTAGCGGCACAGATACGCAGTATTTT. Amino acid sequence: CSATTPRTSGTDTQYF.

This chain joins TRBV7-2 and TRBJ1-2; D is undetermined. V was cut by 3 bases and J by 0 bases, with 5 bases left in between. Looked up from germline, CDR1 is SGHTA and CDR2 is FQGNSA. CDR3 length: 13 residues. CDR3 nucleotide sequence: TGTGCCAGCAGCTTGTGGCCTAACTATGGCTACACCTTC. Translated, it gives CASSLWPNYGYTF.

The rearrangement joins TRBV30 to TRBJ1-2; D unclear. There are 12 residues in the CDR3. Germline lookup yields CDR1 GTSNPN and CDR2 SVGIG (reference sequence). Trimming took 7 bases from V and 5 from J, leaving 14 bases between them. CDR3 loop: CASRRRIYGYTF. As DNA, the CDR3 is TGTGCCTCCAGAAGACGGATATATGGCTACACCTTC.

The chain employs TRBV28 and TRBJ1-6, with a tentative D call TRBD1 (6 bases). The CDR3 covers 16 residues. V gave up 2 bases and J gave up 7 bases, with 15 bases separating them. Germline V gives CDR1 MDHEN, CDR2 SYDVKM. CDR3 sequence reads: CASSLVPGGPNSPLHF. Here the CDR3 DNA reads TGTGCCAGCAGTTTAGTCCCGGGGGGGCCCAATTCACCCCTCCACTTT.

The CDR3 protein is CAWSVDRGHKFF. The CDR3 nucleotides read TGTGCCTGGAGTGTGGACAGGGGGCATAAGTTCTTC. V gene TRBV30 combines with J gene TRBJ2-1; TRBD1 agrees at 11 bases. The V and J ends lost 0 bases and 14 bases, in that order; junction bases with no gene match: 3. The CDR3 contains 12 residues. In germline, CDR1 is GTSNPN, CDR2 SVGIG (reference sequence).

The chain links TRBV13 to TRBJ2-4; tentative D call: TRBD1 (6 bases). This CDR3 region has 14 residues. CDR1 is PRHDT, CDR2 FYEKMQ, per germline (reference sequence). V dropped 0 bases and J dropped 4 bases, with 7 bases sitting between them. The CDR3 nucleotides are TGTGCCAGCAGCTTAGGGGACAGAAAAAACATTCAGTACTTC. Encoded protein: CASSLGDRKNIQYF.

The J gene is TRBJ1-1, the V gene TRBV7-6; D is unclear. Germline V gene data show CDR1 as SGHVS and CDR2 as FNYEAQ. The ends were cut back, 2 bases at V and 0 bases at J, with 7 bases in the middle. The CDR3 consists of 14 residues. CDR3 sequence: CASSLLSMNTEAFF. The CDR3 DNA reads as TGTGCCAGCAGCTTATTGTCCATGAACACTGAAGCTTTCTTT. The whole variable domain, filled in from reference TRBV7-6 and TRBJ1-1, reads GAGVSQSPRYKVTKRGQDVALRCDPISGHVSLYWYRQALGQGPEFLTYFNYEAQQDKSGLPNDRFSAERPEGSISTLTIQRTEQRDSAMYRCASSLLSMNTEAFFGQGTRLTVV.

This chain links TRBV11-2 with TRBJ1-6; 12 bases map to TRBD1. The CDR3 is made up of 16 amino acids. Germline V lookup: CDR1 SGHAT, CDR2 FQNNGV. The V and J ends lost 2 bases and 10 bases, in that order; junction bases with no gene match: 6. This CDR3 reads CASSLHVGTGGSPLHF. CDR3 sequence (DNA): TGTGCCAGCAGCTTACACGTGGGGACAGGGGGCTCACCCCTCCACTTT.

This chain joins TRBV7-9 and TRBJ2-3; the match to TRBD2 covers 9 bases. The CDR3 is made up of 15 amino acids. The V gene's germline CDR1 is SEHNR and CDR2 FQNEAQ (reference sequence). V shed 8 bases and J 1 base; nucleotides not matched to a gene: 7. Written as DNA, the CDR3 is TGTGCCAGCGAGCGGGGGGAGCAACGCACAGATACGCAGTATTTT. Protein: CASERGEQRTDTQYF.

In DNA, the CDR3 is TGCAGTGCTAGAGAGGGAACCCGAGAGACCCAGTACTTC. Translation: CSAREGTRETQYF. The V call is TRBV20-1, the J call TRBJ2-5; no firm D call. The V gene lost 0 bases and the J gene lost 4 bases, with 9 bases spanning the gap. Germline values: CDR1 DFQATT, CDR2 SNEGSKA (reference sequence). The CDR3 spans 13 residues.

The chain links TRBV30 to TRBJ2-5, with a possible D match to TRBD1 (6 bases). The CDR3 runs 12 residues. The V and J ends lost 4 bases and 1 base respectively, with 7 bases between them. Germline lookup yields CDR1 GTSNPN and CDR2 SVGIG (reference sequence). In DNA, the CDR3 is TGTGCCTGGACGACAGGCCAAGAGACCCAGTACTTC. Its protein is CAWTTGQETQYF.